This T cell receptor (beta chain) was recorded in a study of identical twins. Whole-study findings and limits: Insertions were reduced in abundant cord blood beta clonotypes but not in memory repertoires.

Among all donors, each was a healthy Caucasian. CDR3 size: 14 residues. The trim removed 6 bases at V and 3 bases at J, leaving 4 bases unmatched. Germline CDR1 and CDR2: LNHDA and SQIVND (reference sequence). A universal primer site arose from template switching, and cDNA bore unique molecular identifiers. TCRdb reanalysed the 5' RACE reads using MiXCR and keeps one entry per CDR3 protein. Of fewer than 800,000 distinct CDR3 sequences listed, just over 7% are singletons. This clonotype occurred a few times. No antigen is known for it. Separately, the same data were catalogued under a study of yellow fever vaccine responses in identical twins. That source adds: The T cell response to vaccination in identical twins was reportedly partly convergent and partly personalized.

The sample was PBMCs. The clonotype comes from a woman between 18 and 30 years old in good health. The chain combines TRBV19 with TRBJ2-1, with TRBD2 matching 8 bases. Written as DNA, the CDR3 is TGTGCCAGTAGACTGAGCGGGGGCTACAATGAGCAGTTCTTC. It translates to CASRLSGGYNEQFF.